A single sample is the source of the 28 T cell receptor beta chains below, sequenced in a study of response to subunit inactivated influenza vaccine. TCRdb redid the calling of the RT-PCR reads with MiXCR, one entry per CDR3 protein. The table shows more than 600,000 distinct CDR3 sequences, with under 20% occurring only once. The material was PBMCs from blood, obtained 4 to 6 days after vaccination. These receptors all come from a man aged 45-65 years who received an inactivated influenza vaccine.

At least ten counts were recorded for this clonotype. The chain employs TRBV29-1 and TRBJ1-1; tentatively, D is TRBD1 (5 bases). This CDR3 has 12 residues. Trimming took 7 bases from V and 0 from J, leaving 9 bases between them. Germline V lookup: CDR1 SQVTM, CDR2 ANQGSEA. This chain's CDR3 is CSGRDLNTEAFF. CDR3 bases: TGCAGCGGGAGGGACCTGAACACTGAAGCTTTCTTT.

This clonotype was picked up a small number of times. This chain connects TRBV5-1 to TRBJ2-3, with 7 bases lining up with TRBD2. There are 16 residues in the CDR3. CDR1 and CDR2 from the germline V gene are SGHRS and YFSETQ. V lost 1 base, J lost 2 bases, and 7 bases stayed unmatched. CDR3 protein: CASSLRGGLDTDTQYF. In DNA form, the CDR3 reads TGCGCCAGCAGCTTGCGCGGGGGACTGGACACAGATACGCAGTATTTT.

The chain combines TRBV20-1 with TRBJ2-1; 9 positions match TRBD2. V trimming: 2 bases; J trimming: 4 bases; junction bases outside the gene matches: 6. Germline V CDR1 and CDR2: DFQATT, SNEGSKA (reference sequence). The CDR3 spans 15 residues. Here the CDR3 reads CSARPLAGRYNEQFF. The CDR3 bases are TGCAGTGCTAGACCGCTAGCGGGGAGATACAATGAGCAGTTCTTC.

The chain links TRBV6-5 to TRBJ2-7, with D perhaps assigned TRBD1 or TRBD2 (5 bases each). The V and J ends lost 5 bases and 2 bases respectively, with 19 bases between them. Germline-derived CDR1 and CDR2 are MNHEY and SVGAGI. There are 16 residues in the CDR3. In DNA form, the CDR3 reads TGTGCCAGCAGTACTCAATTCCGGGGCTCCCCCTACGAGCAGTACTTC. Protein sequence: CASSTQFRGSPYEQYF.

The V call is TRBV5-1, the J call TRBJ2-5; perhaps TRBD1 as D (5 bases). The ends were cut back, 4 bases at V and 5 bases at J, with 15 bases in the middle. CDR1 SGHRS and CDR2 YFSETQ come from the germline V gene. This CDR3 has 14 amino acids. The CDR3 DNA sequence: TGCGCCAGCAGCCCTGGGTGGGGCTGGGAGACCCAGTACTTC. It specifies CASSPGWGWETQYF.

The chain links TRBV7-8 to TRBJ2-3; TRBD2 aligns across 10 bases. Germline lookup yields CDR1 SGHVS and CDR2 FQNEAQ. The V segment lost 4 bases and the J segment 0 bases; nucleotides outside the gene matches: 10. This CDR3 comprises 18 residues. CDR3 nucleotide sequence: TGTGCCAGCAGCTCACCGGGACTAGCGTCAACTAGCACAGATACGCAGTATTTT. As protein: CASSSPGLASTSTDTQYF.

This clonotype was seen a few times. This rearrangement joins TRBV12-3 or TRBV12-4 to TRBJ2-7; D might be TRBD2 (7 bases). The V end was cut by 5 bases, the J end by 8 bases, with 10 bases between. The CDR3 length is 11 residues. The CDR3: CASSGGAQQYF. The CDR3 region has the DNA TGTGCCAGCAGTGGGGGGGCGCAGCAGTACTTC.

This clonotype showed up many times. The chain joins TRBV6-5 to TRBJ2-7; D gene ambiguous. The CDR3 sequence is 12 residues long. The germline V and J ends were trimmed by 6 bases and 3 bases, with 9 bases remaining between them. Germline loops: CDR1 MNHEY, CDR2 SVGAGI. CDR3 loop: CASSPDVYEQYF. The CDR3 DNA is TGTGCCAGCAGCCCCGATGTCTACGAGCAGTACTTC.

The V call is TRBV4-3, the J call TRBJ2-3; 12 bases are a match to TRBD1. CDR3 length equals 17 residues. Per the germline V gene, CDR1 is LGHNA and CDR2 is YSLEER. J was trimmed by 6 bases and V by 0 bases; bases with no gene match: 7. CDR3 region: CASSQDPGTGGRDTQYF. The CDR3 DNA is TGCGCCAGCAGCCAAGATCCAGGGACAGGGGGCAGGGATACGCAGTATTTT.

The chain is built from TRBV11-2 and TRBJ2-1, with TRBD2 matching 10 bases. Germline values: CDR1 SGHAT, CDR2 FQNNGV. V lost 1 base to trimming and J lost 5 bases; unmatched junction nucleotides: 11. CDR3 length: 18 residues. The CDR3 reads CASSLVSLLAGAHNEQFF. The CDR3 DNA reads TGTGCCAGCAGCTTAGTTTCTCTCCTAGCGGGAGCTCACAATGAGCAGTTCTTC.

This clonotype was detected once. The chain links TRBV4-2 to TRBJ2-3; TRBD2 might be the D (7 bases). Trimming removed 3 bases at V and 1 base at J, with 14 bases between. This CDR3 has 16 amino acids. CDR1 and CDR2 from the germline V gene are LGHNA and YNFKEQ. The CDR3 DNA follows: TGTGCCAGCAGCCAGAGGGGGGGCCCAGGCACAGATACGCAGTATTTT. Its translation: CASSQRGGPGTDTQYF.

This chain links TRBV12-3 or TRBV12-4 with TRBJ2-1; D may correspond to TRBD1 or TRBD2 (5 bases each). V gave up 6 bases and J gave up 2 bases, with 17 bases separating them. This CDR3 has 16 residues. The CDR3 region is CASSRIRQTTYNEQFF. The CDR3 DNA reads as TGTGCCAGCAGCCGCATCAGACAGACTACCTACAATGAGCAGTTCTTC.

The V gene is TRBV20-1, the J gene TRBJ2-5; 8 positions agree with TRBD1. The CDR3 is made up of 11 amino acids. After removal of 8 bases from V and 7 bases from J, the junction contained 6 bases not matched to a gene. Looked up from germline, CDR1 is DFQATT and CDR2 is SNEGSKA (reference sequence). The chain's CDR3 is CSSDRAVTQYF. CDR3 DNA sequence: TGCAGTTCGGACAGGGCAGTGACCCAGTACTTC.

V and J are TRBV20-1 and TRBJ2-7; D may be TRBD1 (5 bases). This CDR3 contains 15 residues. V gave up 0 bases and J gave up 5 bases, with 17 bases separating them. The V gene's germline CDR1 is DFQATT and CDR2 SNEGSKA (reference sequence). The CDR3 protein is CSARDGAGGDNEQYF. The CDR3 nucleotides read TGCAGTGCTAGAGATGGGGCAGGTGGTGATAACGAGCAGTACTTC.

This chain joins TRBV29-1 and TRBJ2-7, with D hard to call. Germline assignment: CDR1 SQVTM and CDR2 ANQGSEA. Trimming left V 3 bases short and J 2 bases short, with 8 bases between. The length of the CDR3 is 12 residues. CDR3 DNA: TGCAGCGTTGAGACTTCAACCTACGAGCAGTACTTC. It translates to CSVETSTYEQYF.

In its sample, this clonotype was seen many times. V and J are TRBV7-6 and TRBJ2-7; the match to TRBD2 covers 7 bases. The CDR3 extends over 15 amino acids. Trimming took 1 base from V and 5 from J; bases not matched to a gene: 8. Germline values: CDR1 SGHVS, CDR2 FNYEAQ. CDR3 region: CASSLGSSGFHEQYF. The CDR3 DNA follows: TGTGCCAGCAGCTTAGGGTCTAGCGGCTTCCACGAGCAGTACTTC.

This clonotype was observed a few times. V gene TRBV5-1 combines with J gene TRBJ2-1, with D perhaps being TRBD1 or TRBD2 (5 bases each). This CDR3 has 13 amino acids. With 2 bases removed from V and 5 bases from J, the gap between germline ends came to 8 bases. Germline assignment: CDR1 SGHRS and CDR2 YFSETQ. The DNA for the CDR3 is TGCGCCAGCAGCTTTGGGACGGACAATGAGCAGTTCTTC. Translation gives CASSFGTDNEQFF.

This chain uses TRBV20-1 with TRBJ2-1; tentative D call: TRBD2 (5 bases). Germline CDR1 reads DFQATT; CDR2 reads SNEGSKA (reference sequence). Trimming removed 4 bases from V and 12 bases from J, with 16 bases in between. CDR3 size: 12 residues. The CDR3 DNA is TGCAGTGCTACCGCGACCGGGGTGGGGCAGTTCTTC. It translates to CSATATGVGQFF.

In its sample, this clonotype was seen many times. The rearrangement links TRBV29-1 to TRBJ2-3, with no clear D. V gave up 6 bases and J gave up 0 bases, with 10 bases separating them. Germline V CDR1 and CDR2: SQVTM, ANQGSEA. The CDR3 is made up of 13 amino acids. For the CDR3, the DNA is TGCAGCGTGCAGGAGTCTAGCACAGATACGCAGTATTTT. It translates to CSVQESSTDTQYF.

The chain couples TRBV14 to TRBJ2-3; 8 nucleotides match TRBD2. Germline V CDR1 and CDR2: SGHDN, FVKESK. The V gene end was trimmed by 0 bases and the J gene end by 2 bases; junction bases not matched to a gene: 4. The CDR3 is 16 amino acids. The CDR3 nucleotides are TGTGCCAGCAGCCAAGACGGCGGGGGGATCACAGATACGCAGTATTTT. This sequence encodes CASSQDGGGITDTQYF.

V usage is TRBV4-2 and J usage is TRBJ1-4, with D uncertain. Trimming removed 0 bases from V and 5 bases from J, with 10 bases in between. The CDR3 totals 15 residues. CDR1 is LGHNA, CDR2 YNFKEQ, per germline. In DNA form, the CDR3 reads TGTGCCAGCAGCCAAGATGGCATTGGCAATGAAAAACTGTTTTTT. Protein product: CASSQDGIGNEKLFF.

CDR3 loop: CASSPLRAYEQYF. The CDR3 bases are TGTGCCAGCAGCCCCCTTAGGGCCTACGAGCAGTACTTC. The V gene is TRBV3-1, the J gene TRBJ2-7; D is ambiguous. This CDR3 comprises 13 residues. Per germline, CDR1 LGHDT and CDR2 YNNKEL (reference sequence). Trimming removed 4 bases at V and 2 bases at J, with 9 bases between.

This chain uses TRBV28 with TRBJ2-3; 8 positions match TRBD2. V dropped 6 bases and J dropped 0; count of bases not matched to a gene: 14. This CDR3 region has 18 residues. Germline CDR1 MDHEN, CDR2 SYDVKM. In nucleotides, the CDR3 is TGTGCCAGCAGCTCTCTTCCACGGACTAGCAGAAGCACAGATACGCAGTATTTT. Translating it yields CASSSLPRTSRSTDTQYF.

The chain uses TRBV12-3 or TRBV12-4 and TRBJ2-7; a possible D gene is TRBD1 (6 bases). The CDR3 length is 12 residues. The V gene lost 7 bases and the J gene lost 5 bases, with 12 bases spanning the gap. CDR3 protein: CASKTGFHEQYF. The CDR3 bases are TGTGCCAGCAAAACAGGGTTCCACGAGCAGTACTTC.

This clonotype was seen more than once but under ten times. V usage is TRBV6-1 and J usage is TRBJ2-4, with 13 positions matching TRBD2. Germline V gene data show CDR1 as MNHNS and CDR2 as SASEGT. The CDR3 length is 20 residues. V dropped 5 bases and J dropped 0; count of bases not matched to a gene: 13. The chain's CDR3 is CASSKRTSGRPALAKNIQYF. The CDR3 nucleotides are TGTGCCAGCAGTAAAAGGACTAGCGGGAGACCAGCTCTAGCCAAAAACATTCAGTACTTC.

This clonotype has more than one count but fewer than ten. CDR3 nucleotides: TGCAGTGCTATCCCGGGACAGGGTAAAATAGATACGCAGTATTTT. Translation: CSAIPGQGKIDTQYF. The chain recombines TRBV20-1 with TRBJ2-3, with 9 bases fitting TRBD1. V trimming: 4 bases; J trimming: 5 bases; junction bases outside the gene matches: 10. The germline V gene encodes CDR1 DFQATT and CDR2 SNEGSKA (reference sequence). CDR3 length: 15 amino acids.

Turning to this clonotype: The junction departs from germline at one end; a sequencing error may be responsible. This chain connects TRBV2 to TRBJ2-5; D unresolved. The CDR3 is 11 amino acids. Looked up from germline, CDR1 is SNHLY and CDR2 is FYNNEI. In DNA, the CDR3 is TGTGCCAGCAGGGGAAGAGAGTCCCAGTACTTC. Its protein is CASRGRESQYF.

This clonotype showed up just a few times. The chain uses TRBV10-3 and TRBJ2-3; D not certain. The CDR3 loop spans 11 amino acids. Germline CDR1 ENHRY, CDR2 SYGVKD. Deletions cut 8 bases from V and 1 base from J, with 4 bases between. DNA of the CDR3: TGTGCCATCTCTCGCACAGATACGCAGTATTTT. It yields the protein CAISRTDTQYF.